These 12 T cell receptor beta chains were sequenced from one sample in a study of cytomegalovirus exposure and HLA in healthy donors (dated by TCRdb to 2015 to 2018). Library method: the immunoSEQ multiplex PCR assay. The multiplex PCR relied on a mix of 60 forward primers for TCR Vbeta segments and 13 reverse primers for TCR Jbeta segments. This immuneACCESS table, as held by TCRdb, lists in-frame sequences with V and J called but not all clones. Of the missing ones, under half trace to an unresolved V gene in checked studies; the others have no known cause. This sample holds some 150,000 clones; less than 80% were observed only once. The ten largest account for less than 0.9% of the sample. The sample comprised PBMCs. These receptors were taken from a female donor in good health and CMV-seronegative.

The chain recombines TRBV7-9 with TRBJ2-3; perhaps TRBD2 as D (5 bases). The V gene lost 5 bases and the J gene lost 6 bases, with 12 bases spanning the gap. This CDR3 contains 13 residues. The germline CDR1 and CDR2 sequences are SEHNR and FQNEAQ (reference sequence). CDR3 sequence (DNA): TGTGCCAGCAGCGGAGGCCTCGGGGATACGCAGTATTTT. Protein: CASSGGLGDTQYF.

Concerning this clone itself: An end of the junction does not agree with germline; a read error may underlie this. The chain has TRBV30 and TRBJ2-4, with 9 bases matching TRBD2. From germline, CDR1 is GTSNPN and CDR2 SVGIG (reference sequence). The CDR3 runs to 15 residues. The CDR3 protein is CAWRAGGRGKNSQYF. CDR3 bases: TGTGCCTGGAGGGCGGGGGGGCGGGGCAAAAACAGTCAGTACTTC.

This clone has just a few counts. The chain carries TRBV30 and TRBJ2-3, with D tentatively TRBD2 (5 bases). Trimming shortened V by 1 base and J by 2 bases, and 10 bases separated the two germline ends. This CDR3 region has 14 residues. Germline V gene sequence: CDR1 GTSNPN, CDR2 SVGIG (reference sequence). CDR3 region: CAWSGGIFTDTQYF. DNA for the CDR3: TGTGCCTGGAGTGGAGGGATTTTCACAGATACGCAGTATTTT.

A word on this clone: A read error may account for a junction end that differs from germline. The gene calls are TRBV28 and TRBJ2-5; TRBD1 agrees at 8 bases. The CDR3 runs 12 residues. The germline V gene has CDR1 MDHEN and CDR2 SYDVKM. CDR3 nucleotides: TGTGCCAGCAGCAAAGCACAGGGGGGTCGTAACTTC. Translating gives CASSKAQGGRNF. Full variable domain (outside the CDR3, taken from reference TRBV28 and TRBJ2-5): DVKVTQSSRYLVKRTGEKVFLECVQDMDHENMFWYRQDPGLGLRLIYFSYDVKMKEKGDIPEGYSVSREKKERFSLILESASTNQTSMYLCASSKAQGGRNFGPGTRLLVL.

The chain employs TRBV30 and TRBJ2-5; perhaps TRBD2 as D (5 bases). The J call may be mistaken, given a closer DNA end match to TRBJ2-7. CDR1 GTSNPN and CDR2 SVGIG come from the germline V gene (reference sequence). The CDR3 covers 16 residues. The CDR3 bases are TGTGCCTGGAGACGGGAACCCTCTTGGACCTCCTACGAGCAGTACTTC. Amino acids: CAWRREPSWTSYEQYF.

This clone appeared once. The chain links TRBV19 to TRBJ2-4, with TRBD2 matching 9 bases. J was trimmed by 6 bases and V by 5 bases; bases with no gene match: 8. CDR1 and CDR2 from the germline V gene are LNHDA and SQIVND (reference sequence). The CDR3 loop spans 15 amino acids. The CDR3 DNA sequence: TGTGCCAGTAGTGGAACCCTAGCGGGGTCAAACATTCAGTACTTC. As protein: CASSGTLAGSNIQYF.

The rearrangement links TRBV30 to TRBJ1-3; D uncertain. The CDR3 loop spans 11 amino acids. The germline V and J ends were trimmed by 2 bases and 4 bases, with 3 bases remaining between them. Germline V gene data show CDR1 as GTSNPN and CDR2 as SVGIG (reference sequence). The CDR3 protein is CAWSSGNTIYF. The CDR3 DNA sequence: TGTGCCTGGAGTTCAGGAAACACCATATATTTT.

In the case of this clone: Other DNA sequences in the sample encode the same CDR3. The chain recombines TRBV9 with TRBJ2-2; weak D call: TRBD1 (5 bases). Germline V gives CDR1 SGDLS, CDR2 YYNGEE. CDR3 length equals 12 residues. Trimming pared 4 bases from V and 8 bases from J, leaving 9 bases between. This CDR3 is CASSSRTGELFF. CDR3 coding DNA: TGTGCCAGCAGCTCAAGGACAGGGGAGCTGTTTTTT.

The chain has TRBV4-2 and TRBJ2-2, with 8 bases lining up with TRBD2. V lost 4 bases to trimming and J lost 1 base; unmatched junction nucleotides: 11. Germline V lookup: CDR1 LGHNA, CDR2 YNFKEQ. The length of the CDR3 is 18 residues. CDR3 amino acids: CASSPPPGGEENTGELFF. CDR3 DNA sequence: TGTGCCAGCAGCCCACCCCCGGGGGGGGAGGAGAACACCGGGGAGCTGTTTTTT.

The chain combines TRBV27 with TRBJ2-2; TRBD2 matches 9 bases. The CDR3 loop spans 18 amino acids. Germline V gene lookup returns CDR1 MNHEY and CDR2 SMNVEV (reference sequence). The V segment lost 5 bases and the J segment 2 bases; nucleotides outside the gene matches: 12. The CDR3 here is CASSPIGLAGKNTGELFF. For the CDR3, the DNA is TGTGCCAGCAGTCCGATAGGCCTAGCGGGAAAAAACACCGGGGAGCTGTTTTTT.

V gene TRBV5-4 combines with J gene TRBJ1-2, with 8 bases matching TRBD1. This CDR3 spans 14 amino acids. The germline gives CDR1 SGHNT, CDR2 YYREEE (reference sequence). Germline trimming cut 5 bases from V and 4 bases from J; bases unmatched to any gene: 7. CDR3: CASRMTGAPYGYTF. The CDR3 nucleotides are TGTGCCAGCAGGATGACAGGGGCCCCCTATGGCTACACCTTC.

The V and J genes are TRBV6-4 and TRBJ2-7; D may be TRBD2 (6 bases). Trimming removed 7 bases at V and 0 bases at J, with 13 bases between. The CDR3 has 14 amino acids. Germline CDR1 is MRHNA and CDR2 is SNTAGT. In nucleotides, the CDR3 is TGTGCCAGCACACCTGGGACTTACTCCTACGAGCAGTACTTC. Translation: CASTPGTYSYEQYF.